Presented here are 18 T cell receptor beta chains from one specimen sequenced in a study of siplizumab effects on memory and regulatory T cells. The method was immunoSEQ multiplex PCR; TCRdb's version includes in-frame clones alone and lacks a portion of them. This table has 90,000 to 120,000 clones, about 90% appearing once. The sequenced material came from Tregs sorted from blood. These receptors were obtained from a human donor in good health.

The rearrangement uses TRBV11-2 and TRBJ2-2; 11 bases are a match to TRBD2. V was pared by 6 bases and J by 8 bases, with 5 bases of the junction left unmatched. CDR1 is SGHAT and CDR2 is FQNNGV in the germline V gene. CDR3 length: 14 amino acids. In DNA form, the CDR3 reads TGTGCCAGCAGTAGCGGGAGGGCCACTGGGGAGCTGTTTTTT. This encodes CASSSGRATGELFF. The full variable domain, with the rest looked up from reference TRBV11-2 and TRBJ2-2, is EAGVAQSPRYKIIEKRQSVAFWCNPISGHATLYWYQQILGQGPKLLIQFQNNGVVDDSQLPKDRFSAERLKGVDSTLKIQPAKLEDSAVYLCASSSGRATGELFFGEGSRLTVL.

The V call is TRBV12-1, the J call TRBJ2-1; TRBD2, the D gene given by the table, was not confirmed from the DNA. TRBV12-1 is recorded as a pseudogene. The CDR3 contains 16 residues. The CDR3 is CASSTLSGRAYNEQFF. The CDR3 DNA follows: TGTGCCAGCAGCACCCTTAGCGGGAGGGCCTACAATGAGCAGTTCTTC.

This sequence joins TRBV5-1 and TRBJ1-3; D is possibly TRBD1 (6 bases). Germline V gives CDR1 SGHRS, CDR2 YFSETQ. Trimming shortened V by 3 bases and J by 4 bases, and 17 bases separated the two germline ends. This CDR3 has 16 residues. CDR3 region: CASSSNTGFVGNTIYF. As DNA, the CDR3 is TGCGCCAGCAGCTCCAATACAGGGTTTGTAGGAAACACCATATATTTT.

This sequence joins TRBV28 and TRBJ2-3, with 8 bases lining up with TRBD1. Trimming took 5 bases from V and 6 from J; bases not matched to a gene: 10. The CDR3 length is 15 residues. The V gene's germline CDR1 is MDHEN and CDR2 SYDVKM. This chain's CDR3 is CASSVAGQGWDTQYF. The CDR3, as DNA: TGTGCCAGCAGTGTAGCTGGACAGGGATGGGATACGCAGTATTTT.

This chain connects TRBV28 to TRBJ1-4; TRBD1 matches at 10 bases. Per germline, CDR1 MDHEN and CDR2 SYDVKM. This CDR3 is built from 16 residues. With V trimmed by 1 base and J by 5 bases, 4 bases remained unmatched. Here the CDR3 reads CASSLSPGQGNEKLFF. Written as DNA, the CDR3 is TGTGCCAGCAGTTTATCTCCGGGACAGGGGAATGAAAAACTGTTTTTT.

This clone was found once. This chain joins TRBV15 and TRBJ2-1; 8 nucleotides align to TRBD2. The V gene end was trimmed by 7 bases and the J gene end by 0 bases; junction bases not matched to a gene: 5. Germline V gene data show CDR1 as LNHNV and CDR2 as YYDKDF (reference sequence). The CDR3 contains 15 residues. This chain's CDR3 is CATTIAGRSYNEQFF. The DNA for the CDR3 is TGTGCCACCACCATAGCGGGACGCTCCTACAATGAGCAGTTCTTC.

The genes are TRBV9 and TRBJ1-4; D unresolved. CDR3 length: 13 amino acids. V was clipped by 4 bases and J by 4 bases, with 8 bases between them. CDR1 and CDR2 (germline): SGDLS, YYNGEE. Here the CDR3 reads CASSSGINEKLFF. CDR3 coding DNA: TGTGCCAGCAGCTCCGGGATTAATGAAAAACTGTTTTTT.

This clone was counted at least ten times. This chain links TRBV7-2 with TRBJ2-4; D unresolved. The CDR3 runs 14 residues. Per the germline V gene, CDR1 is SGHTA and CDR2 is FQGNSA. The germline V and J ends were trimmed by 2 bases and 6 bases, with 11 bases remaining between them. The CDR3 sequence: CASSLLASRNIQYF. CDR3 in DNA: TGTGCCAGCAGCTTATTAGCTTCTAGAAACATTCAGTACTTC.

The chain is built from TRBV6-6 and TRBJ2-1, with TRBD2 matching over 10 bases. The germline V gene encodes CDR1 MNHNY and CDR2 SVGAGI (reference sequence). The J segment lost 9 bases and the V segment lost 6 bases, leaving 11 bases of the junction unmatched. The CDR3 consists of 15 residues. DNA of the CDR3: TGTGCCAGCAGGATTCTAGCGGGAGTGAGATCTGAGCAGTTCTTC. Protein product: CASRILAGVRSEQFF.

This clone was seen just once. The chain couples TRBV5-1 to TRBJ2-1, with 7 bases identical to TRBD2. Germline trimming cut 4 bases from V and 9 bases from J; bases unmatched to any gene: 16. Germline V lookup: CDR1 SGHRS, CDR2 YFSETQ. This CDR3 comprises 16 residues. The CDR3 protein is CASSPGGTGGKIEQFF. DNA for the CDR3: TGCGCCAGCAGCCCGGGGGGTACGGGAGGAAAGATTGAGCAGTTCTTC. The full variable domain, with the rest looked up from reference TRBV5-1 and TRBJ2-1, is KAGVTQTPRYLIKTRGQQVTLSCSPISGHRSVSWYQQTPGQGLQFLFEYFSETQRNKGNFPGRFSGRQFSNSRSEMNVSTLELGDSALYLCASSPGGTGGKIEQFFGPGTRLTVL.

V and J are TRBV11-3 and TRBJ2-7; the match to TRBD1 covers 7 bases. Germline V CDR1 and CDR2: SGHNT, YENEEA. This CDR3 is built from 15 residues. V lost 5 bases and J lost 6; bases outside the gene matches: 13. This CDR3 is CASSPQGVGDGEQYF. DNA of the CDR3: TGTGCCAGCAGCCCGCAGGGGGTCGGTGACGGCGAGCAGTACTTC.

This clone was seen a single time. This chain connects TRBV27 to TRBJ2-1; 9 bases fit TRBD2. After removal of 2 bases from V and 3 bases from J, the junction contained 11 bases not matched to a gene. Germline V lookup: CDR1 MNHEY, CDR2 SMNVEV (reference sequence). The CDR3 has 18 amino acids. The CDR3 nucleotides read TGTGCCAGCAGTTTAATGGCCTCTAGCGGGATTAGCTACAATGAGCAGTTCTTC. It codes for CASSLMASSGISYNEQFF.

The chain links TRBV5-1 to TRBJ2-4, with unresolved D. This CDR3 comprises 13 residues. The V end was cut by 4 bases, the J end by 12 bases, with 17 bases between. In germline, CDR1 is SGHRS, CDR2 YFSETQ. CDR3 region: CASSQTLTSRQYF. In nucleotides, the CDR3 is TGCGCCAGCAGCCAGACATTAACCAGTCGTCAGTACTTC.

CDR3 DNA: TGTGCCAGTAGTAGGGCCCGGGATCATGGTCTAGGGACGCAGTATTTT. Protein sequence: CASSRARDHGLGTQYF. V usage is TRBV19 and J usage is TRBJ2-3; perhaps TRBD2 as D (5 bases). Germline values: CDR1 LNHDA, CDR2 SQIVND (reference sequence). Trimming stripped 4 bases from V and 9 bases from J, with 23 bases between. This CDR3 has 16 amino acids.

V usage is TRBV7-9 and J usage is TRBJ2-2, with D uncertain. The CDR3 extends over 12 amino acids. With 0 bases removed from V and 6 bases from J, the gap between germline ends came to 2 bases. Looked up from germline, CDR1 is SEHNR and CDR2 is FQNEAQ (reference sequence). CDR3: CASSLASGELFF. The DNA for the CDR3 is TGTGCCAGCAGCTTAGCGTCCGGGGAGCTGTTTTTT.

The rearrangement joins TRBV5-1 to TRBJ2-1, with TRBD2 matching over 9 bases. The CDR3 consists of 13 residues. Germline V gives CDR1 SGHRS, CDR2 YFSETQ. V gave up 4 bases and J gave up 16 bases; unmatched junction bases: 12. The CDR3 loop reads CASSPRTSDKVFF. In nucleotides, the CDR3 is TGCGCCAGCAGCCCCCGGACTAGCGATAAGGTATTCTTC.

V usage is TRBV9 and J usage is TRBJ1-3; a weak D match, TRBD1 (5 bases). Germline assignment: CDR1 SGDLS and CDR2 YYNGEE. With 7 bases removed from V and 4 bases from J, the gap between germline ends came to 12 bases. The CDR3 extends over 13 amino acids. CDR3 sequence (DNA): TGTGCCAGCGCGGTAAGGGACGGAAACACCATATATTTT. This translates into CASAVRDGNTIYF. The full variable domain, rest sourced from reference TRBV9 and TRBJ1-3, is DSGVTQTPKHLITATGQRVTLRCSPRSGDLSVYWYQQSLDQGLQFLIQYYNGEERAKGNILERFSAQQFPDLHSELNLSSLELGDSALYFCASAVRDGNTIYFGEGSWLTVV.

This chain connects TRBV5-1 to TRBJ1-3; possible D gene TRBD1, 6 bases. The CDR3 is 16 residues long. Between the trimmed V and J ends, which lost 0 bases and 0 bases, there was a span of 10 bases. Germline loops: CDR1 SGHRS, CDR2 YFSETQ. The CDR3 DNA reads TGCGCCAGCAGCTTGGGACAGGACTACTCTGGAAACACCATATATTTT. It is translated as CASSLGQDYSGNTIYF.